The 8 T cell receptor beta chains reported below all come from one sample, sequenced in a study of blood T cell repertoires in COVID-19 (TCRdb year 2020). The library relied on the immunoSEQ multiplex PCR assay. TCRdb took this table from immuneACCESS and kept in-frame rearrangements with V and J called. Such tables lack part of the clones; where checked against another copy, unresolved V genes explain under half of the gap, and the rest is unexplained. Present in this sample are over 200,000 clones, about 88% of which were seen just once. Together, the top ten hold about 4% of the sample. The source material was peripheral blood. Receptors were obtained from a man aged 55-75 years who had recovered from COVID-19.

The J gene is TRBJ1-2, the V gene TRBV6-1; 7 bases are a match to TRBD1. Germline V gene sequence: CDR1 MNHNS, CDR2 SASEGT. With 0 bases clipped from V and 4 bases from J, the junction kept 8 bases outside the gene matches. The CDR3 spans 16 residues. CDR3 amino acids: CASSEAMKGAGYGYTF. In DNA, the CDR3 is TGTGCCAGCAGTGAAGCAATGAAGGGGGCGGGCTATGGCTACACCTTC.

The J gene is TRBJ2-1, the V gene TRBV21-1; the tabulated D call, TRBD2, remains unverified against the DNA. TRBV21-1 counts as a pseudogene. This CDR3 comprises 19 residues. CDR3 residues: CASSNLGSGGAHSYNEQFF. CDR3 in DNA: TGTGCCAGCAGCAACTTGGGTAGCGGGGGGGCCCACTCCTACAATGAGCAGTTCTTC.

The chain employs TRBV7-3 and TRBJ2-5, with a tentative D call TRBD2 (6 bases). The V gene lost 8 bases and the J gene lost 5 bases, with 15 bases spanning the gap. The CDR3 consists of 13 residues. The germline V gene has CDR1 SGHTA and CDR2 FQGTGA. CDR3 in DNA: TGTGCCAGCGCCCGGGACTTCATCGAGACCCAGTACTTC. This translates into CASARDFIETQYF. Complete variable domain (other parts from reference TRBV7-3 and TRBJ2-5): GAGVSQTPSNKVTEKGKYVELRCDPISGHTALYWYRQSLGQGPEFLIYFQGTGAADDSGLPNDRFFAVRPEGSVSTLKIQRTERGDSAVYLCASARDFIETQYFGPGTRLLVL.

The CDR3 DNA sequence: TGTGCCAGCAGCCGCCAGCGGCAAGAGACCCAGTACTTC. It is translated as CASSRQRQETQYF. The rearrangement joins TRBV4-2 to TRBJ2-5; weak D call: TRBD2 (5 bases). V gave up 4 bases and J gave up 2 bases, with 8 bases separating them. Germline V gene lookup returns CDR1 LGHNA and CDR2 YNFKEQ. This CDR3 has 13 residues.

This clone was observed a few times. The gene calls are TRBV6-5 and TRBJ2-7; possibly TRBD1 for D (6 bases). The V end lost 2 bases, the J end lost 0 bases, and 14 bases lay between the germline ends. Germline CDR1 and CDR2: MNHEY and SVGAGI. This CDR3 contains 16 residues. As DNA, the CDR3 is TGTGCCAGCAGTTACCCAGGGCAGGGGAGCTCCTACGAGCAGTACTTC. Translated, it gives CASSYPGQGSSYEQYF.

This clone was counted once. V usage is TRBV24-1 and J usage is TRBJ2-1; 7 nucleotides agree with TRBD2. CDR1 and CDR2 from the germline V gene are KGHDR and SFDVKD. Trimming took 3 bases from V and 4 from J; bases not matched to a gene: 11. This CDR3 is built from 17 residues. The DNA for the CDR3 is TGTGCCACCAGTGATGCCTCCGGGTCTAGCGGATACAATGAGCAGTTCTTC. Protein sequence: CATSDASGSSGYNEQFF.

This chain joins TRBV11-2 and TRBJ2-7; TRBD1 aligns across 7 bases. Germline-derived CDR1 and CDR2 are SGHAT and FQNNGV. CDR3 length equals 16 residues. J gave up 3 bases and V 5 bases, and 13 bases lay outside the gene matches. Written as DNA, the CDR3 is TGTGCCAGCAGCCCATCCCCGAGGGGGCCTAGCTACGAGCAGTACTTC. As protein: CASSPSPRGPSYEQYF.

This CDR3 is CASSTRHNTGELFF. As DNA, the CDR3 is TGTGCCAGTAGTACCAGGCATAACACCGGGGAGCTGTTTTTT. The chain links TRBV19 to TRBJ2-2; D unclear. V shed 4 bases and J shed 2 bases, with 8 bases lying between them. Germline V gene lookup returns CDR1 LNHDA and CDR2 SQIVND (reference sequence). CDR3 length: 14 amino acids. The whole variable domain, filled in from reference TRBV19 and TRBJ2-2, reads DGGITQSPKYLFRKEGQNVTLSCEQNLNHDAMYWYRQDPGQGLRLIYYSQIVNDFQKGDIAEGYSVSREKKESFPLTVTSAQKNPTAFYLCASSTRHNTGELFFGEGSRLTVL.